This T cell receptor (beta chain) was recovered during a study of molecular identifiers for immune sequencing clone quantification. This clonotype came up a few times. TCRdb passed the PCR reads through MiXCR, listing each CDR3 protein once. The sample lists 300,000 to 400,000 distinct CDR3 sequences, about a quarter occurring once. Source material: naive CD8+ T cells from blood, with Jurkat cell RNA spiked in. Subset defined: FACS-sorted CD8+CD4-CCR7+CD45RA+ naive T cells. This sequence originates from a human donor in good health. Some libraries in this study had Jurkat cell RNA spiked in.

Here the CDR3 reads CASSLEAGTSYEQYF. DNA for the CDR3: TGTGCCAGCAGCTTAGAAGCGGGTACCTCCTACGAGCAGTACTTC. J is TRBJ2-7 and V is TRBV7-3, with D possibly being TRBD2 (6 bases). The V gene lost 2 bases and the J gene lost 0 bases, with 11 bases spanning the gap. CDR1 is SGHTA and CDR2 is FQGTGA in the germline V gene. The CDR3 is made up of 15 amino acids.